The 18 T cell receptor beta chains reported below all come from one sample, sequenced in a study of neurological immune-mediated disorders. MiXCR was run by TCRdb on the 5' RACE reads, yielding one entry per CDR3 protein. The sample contains roughly 41,000 distinct CDR3 sequences, about 2% of which appear only once. The sequencing sample was made of PBMCs. The origin of the receptors is a woman between 40 and 50 years old with multiple sclerosis.

This clonotype was observed at least ten times. The V and J genes are TRBV11-2 and TRBJ2-3; D is possibly TRBD2 (7 bases). Per the germline V gene, CDR1 is SGHAT and CDR2 is FQNNGV. This CDR3 has 15 residues. The V end was cut by 1 base, the J end by 6 bases, with 14 bases between. CDR3: CASSLGSGGADTQYF. In DNA form, the CDR3 reads TGTGCCAGCAGCTTAGGAAGTGGGGGGGCCGATACGCAGTATTTT.

In this sample, this clonotype turned up many times. The genes are TRBV5-1 and TRBJ2-2; either TRBD1 or TRBD2 may supply D (5 bases each). The germline V and J ends were trimmed by 7 bases and 4 bases, with 17 bases remaining between them. This CDR3 is built from 15 residues. CDR1 is SGHRS, CDR2 YFSETQ, per germline. CDR3 protein: CASHNTGAATGELFF. CDR3 nucleotides: TGCGCCAGCCACAATACAGGAGCGGCCACCGGGGAGCTGTTTTTT.

The chain uses TRBV20-1 and TRBJ1-2; D unresolved. V was trimmed by 7 bases and J by 7 bases, leaving 19 bases between them. Germline assignment: CDR1 DFQATT and CDR2 SNEGSKA (reference sequence). The CDR3 is 13 amino acids. The CDR3 sequence: CSDIRKGNFGYTF. The CDR3 region has the DNA TGCAGTGATATTCGGAAGGGTAATTTTGGCTACACCTTC.

This clonotype was observed at least ten times. The rearrangement links TRBV6-6 to TRBJ2-3; perhaps TRBD1 as D (6 bases). Germline values: CDR1 MNHNY, CDR2 SVGAGI (reference sequence). With 6 bases removed from V and 7 bases from J, the gap between germline ends came to 11 bases. The CDR3 runs to 12 residues. CDR3 nucleotides: TGTGCCAGCAGCCGGGGACAAAATACGCAGTATTTT. Its translation: CASSRGQNTQYF.

This clonotype was counted at least ten times. The CDR3: CASSYSTLYRDGYTF. The CDR3 nucleotides read TGTGCCAGCAGTTACTCAACGTTATACAGGGATGGCTACACCTTC. The V gene is TRBV6-5, the J gene TRBJ1-2, with D tentatively TRBD1 (6 bases). The V gene lost 0 bases and the J gene lost 6 bases, with 14 bases spanning the gap. The CDR3 loop spans 15 amino acids. Germline CDR1 and CDR2: MNHEY and SVGAGI.

This clonotype was detected many times. V and J are TRBV7-9 and TRBJ2-7; either TRBD1 or TRBD2 may fit D (6 bases each). This CDR3 has 13 amino acids. V was pared by 5 bases and J by 5 bases, with 13 bases between. Per the germline V gene, CDR1 is SEHNR and CDR2 is FQNEAQ (reference sequence). The CDR3: CASSIEGGNEQYF. The CDR3 coding sequence is TGTGCCAGCAGCATCGAGGGGGGAAACGAGCAGTACTTC. Complete variable domain (other parts from reference TRBV7-9 and TRBJ2-7): DTGVSQNPRHKITKRGQNVTFRCDPISEHNRLYWYRQTLGQGPEFLTYFQNEAQLEKSRLLSDRFSAERPKGSFSTLEIQRTEQGDSAMYLCASSIEGGNEQYFGPGTRLTVT.

This chain uses TRBV15 with TRBJ2-7; the D gene is possibly TRBD1 (7 bases). The CDR3 is 15 residues long. The V gene lost 0 bases and the J gene lost 4 bases, with 13 bases spanning the gap. Germline values: CDR1 LNHNV, CDR2 YYDKDF (reference sequence). The CDR3 sequence is CATSRDRGTAYEQYF. CDR3 coding DNA: TGTGCCACCAGCAGAGATCGCGGGACAGCATACGAGCAGTACTTC.

This clonotype was recorded many times. The rearrangement links TRBV7-9 to TRBJ2-7, with D perhaps matching TRBD1 (6 bases). Per germline, CDR1 SEHNR and CDR2 FQNEAQ (reference sequence). CDR3 length equals 14 residues. Trimming left V 2 bases short and J 4 bases short, with 12 bases between. This CDR3 reads CASSLRQGNYEQYF. The CDR3 DNA reads TGTGCCAGCAGCTTACGGCAGGGGAATTACGAGCAGTACTTC. Supplemented by reference TRBV7-9 and TRBJ2-7, the full variable domain reads DTGVSQNPRHKITKRGQNVTFRCDPISEHNRLYWYRQTLGQGPEFLTYFQNEAQLEKSRLLSDRFSAERPKGSFSTLEIQRTEQGDSAMYLCASSLRQGNYEQYFGPGTRLTVT.

This clonotype appeared many times. The genes are TRBV5-6 and TRBJ2-1; 7 bases line up with TRBD2. The CDR3 consists of 16 residues. Trimming removed 5 bases from V and 1 base from J; junction bases left unmatched: 9. Germline lookup yields CDR1 SGHDT and CDR2 YYEEEE. CDR3 protein: CASSKLASLSYNEQFF. In DNA form, the CDR3 reads TGTGCCAGCAGTAAACTAGCGTCCCTGTCCTACAATGAGCAGTTCTTC. The whole variable domain, filled in from reference TRBV5-6 and TRBJ2-1, reads DAGVTQSPTHLIKTRGQQVTLRCSPKSGHDTVSWYQQALGQGPQFIFQYYEEEERQRGNFPDRFSGHQFPNYSSELNVNALLLGDSALYLCASSKLASLSYNEQFFGPGTRLTVL.

This clonotype was seen many times. This rearrangement joins TRBV20-1 to TRBJ1-5; the match to TRBD1 covers 7 bases. Looked up from germline, CDR1 is DFQATT and CDR2 is SNEGSKA (reference sequence). V was clipped by 7 bases and J by 4 bases; unmatched bases: 13. The CDR3 consists of 15 residues. The CDR3 region has the DNA TGCAGTGTTACAAACCCCGGGACAGCGAATCAGCCCCAGCATTTT. This encodes CSVTNPGTANQPQHF.

This clonotype came up many times. The V gene is TRBV25-1, the J gene TRBJ1-6, with unresolved D. The V gene lost 3 bases and the J gene lost 0 bases, with 6 bases spanning the gap. This CDR3 is 15 amino acids long. From germline, CDR1 is MGHDK and CDR2 SYGVNS. CDR3 nucleotides: TGTGCCAGCAGTGAGGGCAGCTCCTATAATTCACCCCTCCACTTT. Its protein product is CASSEGSSYNSPLHF.

This clonotype is categorized as medium-sized (0.01 to 0.1%). This chain connects TRBV12-3 or TRBV12-4 to TRBJ1-1; no clear D. Trimming shortened V by 3 bases and J by 1 base, and 9 bases separated the two germline ends. The CDR3 covers 14 residues. CDR3 in DNA: TGTGCCAGCAGTTTCCGAGGTGGGAACACTGAAGCTTTCTTT. Translated: CASSFRGGNTEAFF.

There are many counts of this clonotype. The genes are TRBV5-1 and TRBJ1-1, with TRBD1 matching 7 bases. Germline assignment: CDR1 SGHRS and CDR2 YFSETQ. This CDR3 contains 16 residues. The V and J ends lost 3 bases and 5 bases, in that order; junction bases with no gene match: 13. The chain's CDR3 is CASSWEGTVQLTEAFF. Here the CDR3 DNA reads TGCGCCAGCAGCTGGGAGGGGACAGTCCAGTTAACTGAAGCTTTCTTT.

This clonotype has ten or more counts. The CDR3 region is CASSNQGDAGELFF. The CDR3 DNA follows: TGCGCCAGCAGCAACCAAGGGGACGCCGGGGAGCTGTTTTTT. The V and J genes are TRBV5-1 and TRBJ2-2; possibly TRBD1 or TRBD2 for D (5 bases each). Per the germline V gene, CDR1 is SGHRS and CDR2 is YFSETQ. V lost 4 bases to trimming and J lost 6 bases, with 13 bases between them. CDR3 size: 14 residues.

This clonotype was counted many times. This rearrangement joins TRBV5-1 to TRBJ2-1, with TRBD1 identical over 7 bases. CDR1 is SGHRS and CDR2 is YFSETQ in the germline V gene. The CDR3 totals 13 residues. V lost 0 bases, J lost 10 bases, and 4 bases stayed unmatched. This CDR3 is CASSLATGDEQFF. The CDR3 bases are TGCGCCAGCAGCTTGGCTACAGGGGACGAGCAGTTCTTC. Drawing the rest from reference TRBV5-1 and TRBJ2-1, the complete variable domain is KAGVTQTPRYLIKTRGQQVTLSCSPISGHRSVSWYQQTPGQGLQFLFEYFSETQRNKGNFPGRFSGRQFSNSRSEMNVSTLELGDSALYLCASSLATGDEQFFGPGTRLTVL.

This clonotype was seen repeatedly, ten times or more. V usage is TRBV5-1 and J usage is TRBJ2-1, with D unclear. Germline-derived CDR1 and CDR2 are SGHRS and YFSETQ. The CDR3 consists of 12 residues. Trimming removed 4 bases from V and 10 bases from J, with 12 bases in between. The CDR3 spells CASSLGSDEQFF. Here the CDR3 DNA reads TGCGCCAGCAGCCTCGGATCTGACGAGCAGTTCTTC.

This clonotype was observed at least ten times. The genes are TRBV15 and TRBJ2-7; 7 positions match TRBD2. The germline CDR1 and CDR2 sequences are LNHNV and YYDKDF (reference sequence). This CDR3 contains 14 residues. Trimming cost V 8 bases and J 6 bases; bases outside gene matches: 13. CDR3: CATGGGGWSGEQYF. CDR3 nucleotide sequence: TGTGCCACCGGGGGGGGAGGGTGGTCCGGCGAGCAGTACTTC.

By proportion, this clonotype is medium-sized (0.01 to 0.1%). The chain combines TRBV10-3 with TRBJ2-6; D gene uncertain. The CDR3 is 16 amino acids. Trimming shortened V by 2 bases and J by 0 bases, and 8 bases separated the two germline ends. Germline CDR1 and CDR2: ENHRY and SYGVKD. The CDR3: CAISEPRDSGANVLTF. In DNA, the CDR3 is TGTGCCATCAGTGAGCCCAGAGACTCTGGGGCCAACGTCCTGACTTTC.